A single sample is the source of the 23 T cell receptor beta chains below, sequenced in a study of identical twins. TCRdb reprocessed the 5' RACE reads with MiXCR, giving one entry per CDR3 protein. The top ten clones hold 2.9% of a sample with hundreds of thousands of distinct CDR3 sequences, more than 20% of them seen once. This sample was shared with a second study, whose subject was T cells expressing NK-cell markers.

The sample consisted of CD4+ T cells sorted from blood. Receptors were obtained from a woman in her late teens or twenties in good health.

The V and J genes are TRBV18 and TRBJ1-1; 7 positions match TRBD1. Germline V gene sequence: CDR1 KGHSH, CDR2 LQKENI. The CDR3 extends over 14 amino acids. V was pared by 8 bases and J by 2 bases, with 8 bases of the junction left unmatched. DNA for the CDR3: TGTGCCAGCCTTAGAGCAGGGGGAAACACTGAAGCTTTCTTT. Translated: CASLRAGGNTEAFF.

This clonotype came up a few times. The chain combines TRBV10-3 with TRBJ2-2; 15 bases agree with TRBD2. Looked up from germline, CDR1 is ENHRY and CDR2 is SYGVKD. The ends lost 3 bases at V and 0 bases at J; junction bases unmatched: 5. The CDR3 spans 19 residues. Written as DNA, the CDR3 is TGTGCCATCAGTGACACTGGGACTAGCGGGAGGCCGAACACCGGGGAGCTGTTTTTT. Protein sequence: CAISDTGTSGRPNTGELFF.

This clonotype was seen more than once but under ten times. The rearrangement uses TRBV5-1 and TRBJ2-7; D may be TRBD2 (6 bases). This CDR3 has 13 amino acids. Trimming pared 1 base from V and 4 bases from J, leaving 9 bases between. Germline lookup yields CDR1 SGHRS and CDR2 YFSETQ. This CDR3 is CASSLLGRYEQYF. The CDR3 DNA reads as TGCGCCAGCAGCTTGCTAGGGAGGTACGAGCAGTACTTC.

The gene calls are TRBV20-1 and TRBJ2-3; D is perhaps TRBD1 (7 bases). The germline V and J ends were trimmed by 3 bases and 6 bases, with 16 bases remaining between them. The CDR3 consists of 14 residues. Germline V lookup: CDR1 DFQATT, CDR2 SNEGSKA (reference sequence). CDR3 coding DNA: TGCAGTGCTAGGGTTGGGCCAGGGGGGGATACGCAGTATTTT. This translates into CSARVGPGGDTQYF.

This clonotype showed up just a few times. This chain connects TRBV29-1 to TRBJ2-7; D is possibly TRBD1 or TRBD2 (6 bases each). This CDR3 contains 14 residues. Trimming shortened V by 1 base and J by 5 bases, and 15 bases separated the two germline ends. CDR1 SQVTM and CDR2 ANQGSEA come from the germline V gene. For the CDR3, the DNA is TGCAGCGTTGAAGTGAAGGGGGGCGGGGACGAGCAGTACTTC. Translated, it gives CSVEVKGGGDEQYF.

The chain links TRBV19 to TRBJ2-1, with TRBD2 matching over 11 bases. J was trimmed by 2 bases and V by 3 bases; bases with no gene match: 3. Germline V gene lookup returns CDR1 LNHDA and CDR2 SQIVND (reference sequence). The CDR3 contains 16 residues. The CDR3 DNA follows: TGTGCCAGTAGTATCCCGACTAGCGGGGCCTACAATGAGCAGTTCTTC. Translated: CASSIPTSGAYNEQFF.

This clonotype was observed a few times. The chain has TRBV12-3 or TRBV12-4 and TRBJ1-1; D remains ambiguous. V lost 6 bases to trimming and J lost 0 bases, with 11 bases between them. The CDR3 length is 14 residues. The CDR3, as DNA: TGTGCCAGCAGCCTGAGGTTCGTGAACACTGAAGCTTTCTTT. Translated, it gives CASSLRFVNTEAFF.

This clonotype was found a few times. The rearrangement joins TRBV20-1 to TRBJ2-1, with D maybe TRBD2 (5 bases). V gave up 5 bases and J gave up 1 base, with 9 bases separating them. The CDR3 length is 13 residues. Germline CDR1 DFQATT, CDR2 SNEGSKA (reference sequence). CDR3 nucleotides: TGCAGTGCTCGTCGGGGTTCCTACAATGAGCAGTTCTTC. It encodes CSARRGSYNEQFF.

CDR3 in amino acids: CATSRSPSGLNTGELFF. Written as DNA, the CDR3 is TGTGCCACCAGCAGGTCTCCTAGCGGATTGAACACCGGGGAGCTGTTTTTT. The genes are TRBV15 and TRBJ2-2; 7 bases line up with TRBD2. This CDR3 spans 17 amino acids. Germline loops: CDR1 LNHNV, CDR2 YYDKDF (reference sequence). V shed 3 bases and J 1 base; nucleotides not matched to a gene: 8.

This clonotype was recorded a few times. The chain combines TRBV20-1 with TRBJ2-2; D possibly matches TRBD1 or TRBD2 (5 bases each). CDR3 length: 15 residues. The ends were cut back, 1 base at V and 4 bases at J, with 13 bases in the middle. From germline, CDR1 is DFQATT and CDR2 SNEGSKA (reference sequence). The CDR3 region is CSARVGASGTGELFF. The DNA of the CDR3 is TGCAGTGCTAGAGTCGGGGCTTCCGGCACCGGGGAGCTGTTTTTT.

Remarks on this clonotype: One junction end disagrees with the germline gene, perhaps due to a read error. The chain is built from TRBV6-5 and TRBJ2-6; D is unresolved. The CDR3 is made up of 15 amino acids. From germline, CDR1 is MNHEY and CDR2 SVGAGI. The chain's CDR3 is CASSYTFSVANVLTF. The DNA of the CDR3 is TGTGCCAGCAGTTACACCTTCTCTGTGGCCAACGTCCTGACTTTC.

This sequence joins TRBV7-2 and TRBJ1-1, with no clear D. Trimming took off 2 bases at V and 10 bases at J, with 8 bases between the two ends. Germline V gives CDR1 SGHTA, CDR2 FQGNSA. The CDR3 extends over 11 amino acids. The CDR3 sequence: CASSLSFGAFF. CDR3 DNA sequence: TGTGCCAGCAGCTTATCTTTTGGAGCTTTCTTT.

This clonotype has a single count. The rearrangement uses TRBV20-1 and TRBJ2-7, with D unclear. Trimming shortened V by 0 bases and J by 4 bases, and 4 bases separated the two germline ends. CDR1 DFQATT and CDR2 SNEGSKA come from the germline V gene (reference sequence). The CDR3 has 11 residues. CDR3 in amino acids: CSAREEYEQYF. CDR3 bases: TGCAGTGCTAGAGAAGAGTACGAGCAGTACTTC.

This clonotype has just a few counts. The chain carries TRBV2 and TRBJ2-7; TRBD2 might be the D (6 bases). Germline-derived CDR1 and CDR2 are SNHLY and FYNNEI. V lost 6 bases and J 4 bases, leaving 22 bases between the germline ends. The CDR3 extends over 16 amino acids. Here the CDR3 reads CASSRDPSAEGYEQYF. The CDR3 DNA reads TGTGCCAGCAGCCGGGATCCTAGCGCAGAGGGATACGAGCAGTACTTC.

CDR3 region: CASSLMGLALNEQFF. The CDR3 DNA is TGCGCCAGCAGCTTGATGGGACTAGCTCTCAATGAGCAGTTCTTC. The V call is TRBV5-1, the J call TRBJ2-1, with 9 bases aligning to TRBD2. Trimming took 1 base from V and 6 from J; bases not matched to a gene: 5. CDR1 is SGHRS and CDR2 is YFSETQ in the germline V gene. The length of the CDR3 is 15 residues.

The chain recombines TRBV20-1 with TRBJ2-7; no reliable D call. The V and J ends lost 7 bases and 3 bases respectively, with 13 bases between them. In germline, CDR1 is DFQATT, CDR2 SNEGSKA (reference sequence). The CDR3 contains 12 residues. Here the CDR3 reads CSVLTPHYEQYF. The DNA for the CDR3 is TGCAGTGTTCTTACGCCTCACTACGAGCAGTACTTC.

This clonotype was counted only a few times. V usage is TRBV6-5 and J usage is TRBJ1-2, with a weak D call TRBD1 (5 bases). Looked up from germline, CDR1 is MNHEY and CDR2 is SVGAGI. This CDR3 is built from 15 residues. Deletions cut 0 bases from V and 8 bases from J, with 16 bases between. CDR3: CASSYSRGPTVGYTF. CDR3 nucleotides: TGTGCCAGCAGTTACTCAAGGGGACCTACAGTGGGCTACACCTTC.

This clonotype was seen only once. This chain connects TRBV20-1 to TRBJ2-1, with 8 bases identical to TRBD1. CDR3 length: 14 amino acids. Germline loops: CDR1 DFQATT, CDR2 SNEGSKA (reference sequence). Trimming cost V 3 bases and J 8 bases; bases outside gene matches: 9. CDR3 in amino acids: CSAREGPGGYEQFF. CDR3 nucleotide sequence: TGCAGTGCTAGGGAGGGTCCAGGGGGCTATGAGCAGTTCTTC.

V usage is TRBV10-3 and J usage is TRBJ2-7; no reliable D call. Germline V gene lookup returns CDR1 ENHRY and CDR2 SYGVKD. V lost 6 bases, J lost 2 bases, and 5 bases lay in between. This CDR3 region has 11 residues. CDR3 in DNA: TGTGCCATCAGGCCCGCCTACGAGCAGTACTTC. It codes for CAIRPAYEQYF.

This chain connects TRBV15 to TRBJ2-7, with a tentative D call TRBD2 (6 bases). The V gene's germline CDR1 is LNHNV and CDR2 YYDKDF (reference sequence). V was pared by 1 base and J by 5 bases, with 18 bases between. There are 16 residues in the CDR3. The DNA for the CDR3 is TGTGCCACCAGCAGAGGAGGGACTTCGTTCTACCACGAGCAGTACTTC. Its translation: CATSRGGTSFYHEQYF. The full variable domain, rest sourced from reference TRBV15 and TRBJ2-7, is DAMVIQNPRYQVTQFGKPVTLSCSQTLNHNVMYWYQQKSSQAPKLLFHYYDKDFNNEADTPDNFQSRRPNTSFCFLDIRSPGLGDTAMYLCATSRGGTSFYHEQYFGPGTRLTVT.

This clonotype turned up a few times. The V and J genes are TRBV4-3 and TRBJ1-4; 9 positions match TRBD1. Per germline, CDR1 LGHNA and CDR2 YSLEER. The junction had 8 bases not matched to a gene; V was cut back by 4 bases and J by 8 bases. CDR3 length equals 15 residues. The CDR3 region has the DNA TGCGCCAGCAGCCCTACGGGACAGGGCCTGGAAAAACTGTTTTTT. Its protein is CASSPTGQGLEKLFF.

This sequence joins TRBV12-3 or TRBV12-4 and TRBJ1-2; a possible D gene is TRBD1 (6 bases). V lost 5 bases and J 0 bases, leaving 19 bases between the germline ends. This CDR3 spans 17 amino acids. The CDR3 nucleotides are TGTGCCAGCAGTCCGGCGGGGGGCAGGGCGGCTAACTATGGCTACACCTTC. Its translation: CASSPAGGRAANYGYTF.

The V call is TRBV29-1, the J call TRBJ2-3, with a weak D call TRBD1 (5 bases). V gave up 5 bases and J gave up 8 bases, with 11 bases separating them. Germline-derived CDR1 and CDR2 are SQVTM and ANQGSEA. This CDR3 is built from 11 residues. In DNA form, the CDR3 reads TGCAGCGTTCTATTCAGGGCTACGCAGTATTTT. As protein: CSVLFRATQYF.